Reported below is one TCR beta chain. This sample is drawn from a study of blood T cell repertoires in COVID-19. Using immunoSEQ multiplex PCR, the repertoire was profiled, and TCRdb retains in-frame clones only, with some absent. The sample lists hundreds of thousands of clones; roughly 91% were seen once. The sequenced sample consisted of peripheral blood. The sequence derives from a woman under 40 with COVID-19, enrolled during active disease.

CDR3 amino acids: CASSRQGVGNTIYF. DNA of the CDR3: TGTGCCAGCAGTCGACAGGGGGTTGGAAACACCATATATTTT. The chain carries TRBV3-1 (or the pseudogene TRBV3-2) and TRBJ1-3; 9 bases are shared with TRBD1. CDR1 LGHDT and CDR2 YNNKEL come from the germline V gene (reference sequence). This CDR3 region has 14 residues. Unmatched junction bases numbered 3, after V lost 6 bases and J lost 3 bases.